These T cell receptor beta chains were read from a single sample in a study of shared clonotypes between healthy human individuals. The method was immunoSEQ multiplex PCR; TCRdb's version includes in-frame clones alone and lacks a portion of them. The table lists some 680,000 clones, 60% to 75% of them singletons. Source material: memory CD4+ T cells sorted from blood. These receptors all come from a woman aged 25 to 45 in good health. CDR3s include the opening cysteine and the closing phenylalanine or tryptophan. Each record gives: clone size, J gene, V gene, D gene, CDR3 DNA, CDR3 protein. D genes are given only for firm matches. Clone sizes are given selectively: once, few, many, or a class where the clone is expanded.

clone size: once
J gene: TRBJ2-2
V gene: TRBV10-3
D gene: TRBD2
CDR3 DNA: TGTGCCATCAGTAATAGCGGGAGAGATTCCGGGGAGCTGTTTTTT
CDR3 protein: CAISNSGRDSGELFF

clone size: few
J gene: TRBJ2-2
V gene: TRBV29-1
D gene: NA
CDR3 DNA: TGCAGCGTCACCGACGCCGGGGAGCTGTTTTTT
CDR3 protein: CSVTDAGELFF

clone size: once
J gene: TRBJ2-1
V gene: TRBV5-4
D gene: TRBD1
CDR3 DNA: TGTGCCAGCAGCTTAAACAGGGGGGCTTACAATGAGCAGTTCTTC
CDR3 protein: CASSLNRGAYNEQFF

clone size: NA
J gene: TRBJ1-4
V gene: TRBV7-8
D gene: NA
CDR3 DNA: TGTGCCAGCAGCTTAGTTTCCACAACTAATGAAAAACTGTTTTTT
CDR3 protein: CASSLVSTTNEKLFF

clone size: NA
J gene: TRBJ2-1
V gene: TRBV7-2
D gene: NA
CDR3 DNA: TGTGCCAGCAGCTTAGGGCTCGCCGTCAATGAGCAGTTCTTC
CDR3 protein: CASSLGLAVNEQFF

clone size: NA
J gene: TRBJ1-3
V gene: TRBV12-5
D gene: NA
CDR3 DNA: TGTGCTAGTGGTTTGGTTGTCTCCAGAGGCCCCCCAAACACCATATATTTT
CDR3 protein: CASGLVVSRGPPNTIYF

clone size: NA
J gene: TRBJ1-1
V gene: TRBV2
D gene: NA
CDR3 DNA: TGTGCCAGCATGGGAGCAGGGATAACTGAAGCTTTCTTT
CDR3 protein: CASMGAGITEAFF

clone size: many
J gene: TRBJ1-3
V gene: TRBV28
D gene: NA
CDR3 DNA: TGTGCCAGCAGTCCCCCCCGACAGTTCTCTGGAAACACCATATATTTT
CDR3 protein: CASSPPRQFSGNTIYF

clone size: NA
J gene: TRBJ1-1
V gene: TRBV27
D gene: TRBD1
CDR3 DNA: TGTGCCAGCAGTACCCGACAGGGGTTCACTGAAGCTTTCTTT
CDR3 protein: CASSTRQGFTEAFF

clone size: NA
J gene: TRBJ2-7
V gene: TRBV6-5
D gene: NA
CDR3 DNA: TGTGCCAGCAGCCGTACCCGACAGTACGAGCAGTACTTC
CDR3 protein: CASSRTRQYEQYF

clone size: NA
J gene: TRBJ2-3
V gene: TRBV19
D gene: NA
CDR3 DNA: TGTGCCAGTAGTAAGGGCGAAATCACAATGGGCTATACGCAGTATTTT
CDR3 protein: CASSKGEITMGYTQYF

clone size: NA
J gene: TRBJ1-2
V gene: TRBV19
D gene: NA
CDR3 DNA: TGTGCCAGTAGTCTCCGACACCTAATTCGGTCTGGCTACACCTTC
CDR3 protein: CASSLRHLIRSGYTF

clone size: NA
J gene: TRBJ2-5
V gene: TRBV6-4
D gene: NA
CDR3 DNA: TGTGCCAGCAGTGACCGGCCCGGGGAGACCCAGTACTTC
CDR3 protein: CASSDRPGETQYF

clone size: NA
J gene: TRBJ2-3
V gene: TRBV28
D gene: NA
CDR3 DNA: TGTGCCAGCAGTTCCAAAGGAGGGGGCTATACGCAGTATTTT
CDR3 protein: CASSSKGGGYTQYF

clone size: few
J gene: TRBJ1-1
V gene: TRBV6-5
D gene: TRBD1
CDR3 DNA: TGTGCCAGCAGTTACAGCGCTCCGACAGGGGCAACTGAAGCTTTCTTT
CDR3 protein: CASSYSAPTGATEAFF

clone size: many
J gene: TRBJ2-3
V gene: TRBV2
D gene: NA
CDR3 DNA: TGTGCCAGCAGTGAATCTTGGGTTGGAGATACGCAGTATTTT
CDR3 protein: CASSESWVGDTQYF

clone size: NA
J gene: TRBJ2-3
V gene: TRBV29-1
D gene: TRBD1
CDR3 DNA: TGCAGCGTATGGACAGGGTTTAGCACAGATACGCAGTATTTT
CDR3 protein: CSVWTGFSTDTQYF

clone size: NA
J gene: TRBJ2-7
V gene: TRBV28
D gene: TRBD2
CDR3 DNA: TGTGCCAGCAGTTTAGATCTTAGCGGGACGTACGAGCAGTACTTC
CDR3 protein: CASSLDLSGTYEQYF

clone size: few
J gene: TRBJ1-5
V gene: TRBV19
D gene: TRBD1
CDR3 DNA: TGTGCCAGTAGTATAGGAGGGGGCCGCAATCAGCCCCAGCATTTT
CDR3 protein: CASSIGGGRNQPQHF

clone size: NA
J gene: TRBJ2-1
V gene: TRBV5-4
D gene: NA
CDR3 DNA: TGTGCCAGCAGCTTGGCCAGCTACAATGAGCAGTTCTTC
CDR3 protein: CASSLASYNEQFF

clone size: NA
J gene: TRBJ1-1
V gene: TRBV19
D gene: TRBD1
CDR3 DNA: TGTGCCAGTATCCGGACAGGGGGGCTGAACACTGAAGCTTTCTTT
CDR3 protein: CASIRTGGLNTEAFF

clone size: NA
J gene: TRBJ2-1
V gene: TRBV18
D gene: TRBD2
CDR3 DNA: TGTGCCAGCTCACCTTTCGGACTAGCGGGACACTTCTACAATGAGCAGTTCTTC
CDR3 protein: CASSPFGLAGHFYNEQFF

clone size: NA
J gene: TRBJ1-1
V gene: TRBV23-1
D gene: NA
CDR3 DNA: TGCGCCAGAGCCGGCCGCAGTATCTACATGAACACTGAAGCTTTCTTT
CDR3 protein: CARAGRSIYMNTEAFF

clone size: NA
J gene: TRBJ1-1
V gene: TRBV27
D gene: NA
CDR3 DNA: TGTGCCAGCAGTTCGCAATTGAACACTGAAGCTTTCTTT
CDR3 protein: CASSSQLNTEAFF

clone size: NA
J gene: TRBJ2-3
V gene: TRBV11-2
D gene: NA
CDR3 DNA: TGTGCCAGCAGCTTAGTGTTGGTGGGACACACAGATACGCAGTATTTT
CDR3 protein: CASSLVLVGHTDTQYF

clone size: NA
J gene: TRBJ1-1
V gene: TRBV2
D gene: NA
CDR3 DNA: TGTGCCTCCCACGGGACAACAGAAACTGAAGCTTTCTTT
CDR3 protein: CASHGTTETEAFF

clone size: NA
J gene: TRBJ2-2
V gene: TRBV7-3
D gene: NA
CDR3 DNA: TGTGCCAGCAGCCCACTCAGGGTAACCGGGGAGCTGTTTTTT
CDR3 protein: CASSPLRVTGELFF

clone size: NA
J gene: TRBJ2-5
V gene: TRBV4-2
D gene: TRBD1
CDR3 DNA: TGTGCCAGCAGCAGGACAGGGAAAGAGACCCAGTACTTC
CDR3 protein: CASSRTGKETQYF

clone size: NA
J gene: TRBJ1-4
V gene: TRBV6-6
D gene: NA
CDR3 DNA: TGTGCCAGCAGTTACTCGACAGGCCTTAATGAAAAACTGTTTTTT
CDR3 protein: CASSYSTGLNEKLFF

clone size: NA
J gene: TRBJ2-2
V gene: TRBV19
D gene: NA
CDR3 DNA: TGTGCAACAAAAGGGCAGGTTACCACCGGGGAGCTGTTTTTT
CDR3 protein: CATKGQVTTGELFF

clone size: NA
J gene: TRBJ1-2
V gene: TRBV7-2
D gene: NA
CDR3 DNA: TGTGCCAGCAGCTCCAACCCCCTAAGGAATGGCTACACCTTC
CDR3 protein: CASSSNPLRNGYTF

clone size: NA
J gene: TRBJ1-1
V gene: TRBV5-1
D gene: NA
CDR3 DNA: TGCGCCAGCAGCTTATTATTCCGGGAGAACACTGAAGCTTTCTTT
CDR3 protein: CASSLLFRENTEAFF

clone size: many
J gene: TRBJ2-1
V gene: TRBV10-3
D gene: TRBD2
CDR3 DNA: TGTGCCATCAGTGAGTCGACGTTTACGGGAGGGCCGAAAAATGAGCAGTTCTTC
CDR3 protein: CAISESTFTGGPKNEQFF

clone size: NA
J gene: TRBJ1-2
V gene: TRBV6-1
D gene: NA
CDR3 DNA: TGTGCCAGCAGTGAGGGCTCCAAGCGCTATGGCTACACCTTC
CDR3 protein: CASSEGSKRYGYTF

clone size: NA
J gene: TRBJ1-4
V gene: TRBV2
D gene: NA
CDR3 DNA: TGTGCCAGCAGTGATGGACAGCTCAATGAAAAACTGTTTTTT
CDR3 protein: CASSDGQLNEKLFF

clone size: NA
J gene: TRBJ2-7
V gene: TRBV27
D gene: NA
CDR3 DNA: TGTGCCAGCAGTTCATACCCCCGAGGGGCCGCCACGCTCGAGCAGTACTTC
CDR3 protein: CASSSYPRGAATLEQYF

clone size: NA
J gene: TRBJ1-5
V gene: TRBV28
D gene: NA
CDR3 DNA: TGTGCCAGCAGTTCGTTGGACCTGTCGGATCAGCCCCAGCATTTT
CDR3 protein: CASSSLDLSDQPQHF

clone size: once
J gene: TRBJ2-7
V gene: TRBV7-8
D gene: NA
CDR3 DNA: TGTGCCAGCAGCGTACTTGGGTGGATGTCCTACGAGCAGTACTTC
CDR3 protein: CASSVLGWMSYEQYF

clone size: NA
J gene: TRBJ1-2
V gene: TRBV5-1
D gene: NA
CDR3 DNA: TGCGCCAGCAGCTTGGGTGGGGAAGCTAACTATGGCTACACCTTC
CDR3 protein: CASSLGGEANYGYTF

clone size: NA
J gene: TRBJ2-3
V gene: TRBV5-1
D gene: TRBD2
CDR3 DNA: TGCGCCAGCAGCCTGACTAGCGGGAGCGGGACTAGCACAGATACGCAGTATTTT
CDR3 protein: CASSLTSGSGTSTDTQYF

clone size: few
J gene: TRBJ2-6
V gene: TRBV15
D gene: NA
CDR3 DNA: TGTGCCACCAGCAGCGCTACAGGGACCGGGGCCAACGTCCTGACTTTC
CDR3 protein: CATSSATGTGANVLTF

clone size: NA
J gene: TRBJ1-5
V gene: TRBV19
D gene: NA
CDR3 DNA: TGTGCCAGTAGGATTTCCAATCAGCCCCAGCATTTT
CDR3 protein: CASRISNQPQHF

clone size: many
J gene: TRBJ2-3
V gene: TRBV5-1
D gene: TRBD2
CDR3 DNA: TGCGCCAGCAGCTTGGGGAGCGGGAGGGCCACAGATACGCAGTATTTT
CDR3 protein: CASSLGSGRATDTQYF

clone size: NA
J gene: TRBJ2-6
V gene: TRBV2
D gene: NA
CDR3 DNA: TGTGCCAGCAGTGCTCTGACCTCTGGGGCCAACGTCCTGACTTTC
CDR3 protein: CASSALTSGANVLTF

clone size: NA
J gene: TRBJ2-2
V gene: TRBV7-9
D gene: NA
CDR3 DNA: TGTGCCAGCAGCTTCCGCCCAGGGTCGAGCGGGGAGCTGTTTTTT
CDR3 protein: CASSFRPGSSGELFF

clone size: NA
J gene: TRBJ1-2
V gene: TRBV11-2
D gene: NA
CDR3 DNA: TGTGCCAGCAGCTTAGGGGGGAACTATGGCTACACCTTC
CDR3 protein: CASSLGGNYGYTF

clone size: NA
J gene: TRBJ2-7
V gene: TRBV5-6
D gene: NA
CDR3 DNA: TGTGCCAGCAGCTTGGCAGTCAGGGGAGGAACGTACGAGCAGTACTTC
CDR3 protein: CASSLAVRGGTYEQYF

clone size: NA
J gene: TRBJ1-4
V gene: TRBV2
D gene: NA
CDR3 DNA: TGTGCCAGCAGTGCAGGGACGATCGAAAAACTGTTTTTT
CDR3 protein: CASSAGTIEKLFF

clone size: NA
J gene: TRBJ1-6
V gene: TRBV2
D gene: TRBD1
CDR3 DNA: TGTGCCAGCAGTGAACGGGATGGGACAGGTTCCCCCCTCCACTTT
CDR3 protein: CASSERDGTGSPLHF

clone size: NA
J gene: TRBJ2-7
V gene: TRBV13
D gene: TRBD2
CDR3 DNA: TGTGCCAGCAGCAAAGGACTAGCGGATTACGAGCAGTACTTC
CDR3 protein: CASSKGLADYEQYF

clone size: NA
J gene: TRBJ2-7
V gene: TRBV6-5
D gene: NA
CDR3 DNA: TGTGCCAGCAGTTACGACCGGGTCCGCACTCCCTACGAGCAGTACTTC
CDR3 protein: CASSYDRVRTPYEQYF

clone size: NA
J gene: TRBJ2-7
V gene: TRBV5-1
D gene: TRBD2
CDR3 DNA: TGCGCCAGCAGCACTAGCGGACCCTACGAGCAGTACTTC
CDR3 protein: CASSTSGPYEQYF

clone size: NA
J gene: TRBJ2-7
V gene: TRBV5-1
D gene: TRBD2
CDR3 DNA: TGCGCCAGCAGCTTGCCCTGGAGGCAACTAGCGGGCCTCTACGAGCAGTACTTC
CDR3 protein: CASSLPWRQLAGLYEQYF

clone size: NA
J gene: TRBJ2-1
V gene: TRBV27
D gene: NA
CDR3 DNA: TGTGCCAGCAGTGCCTCACAGGGTAATTACAATGAGCAGTTCTTC
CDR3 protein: CASSASQGNYNEQFF

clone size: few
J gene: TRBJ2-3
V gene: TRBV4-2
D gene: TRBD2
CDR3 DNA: TGTGCCACCTCGAGGGGCGGGGGGGCGACAGATACGCAGTATTTT
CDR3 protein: CATSRGGGATDTQYF

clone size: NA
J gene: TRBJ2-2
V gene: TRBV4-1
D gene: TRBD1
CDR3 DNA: TGCGCCAGCAGCCTACAGGGGTTCGGGGAGCTGTTTTTT
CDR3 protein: CASSLQGFGELFF

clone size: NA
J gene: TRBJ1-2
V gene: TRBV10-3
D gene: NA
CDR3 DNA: TGTGCCATCAGTGAGTCGTCAGGTACCAGGCGCTATGGCTACACCTTC
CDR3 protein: CAISESSGTRRYGYTF

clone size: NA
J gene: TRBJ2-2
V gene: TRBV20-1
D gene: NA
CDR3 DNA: TGCAGTTATAAAACGGGCGGGGAGCTGTTTTTT
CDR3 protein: CSYKTGGELFF

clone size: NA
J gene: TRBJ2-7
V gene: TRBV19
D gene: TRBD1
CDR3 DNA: TGTGCCAGTAGATACTCCGGACAGGGGGCAGCCTACGAGCAGTACTTC
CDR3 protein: CASRYSGQGAAYEQYF

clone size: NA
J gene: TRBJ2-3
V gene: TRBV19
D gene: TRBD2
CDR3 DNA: TGTGCCAGTAGGGGGCTTTTAGCGGGAGGCACAGATACGCAGTATTTT
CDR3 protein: CASRGLLAGGTDTQYF